The present TCR beta chain was sequenced within a study of OX40 agonist ivuxolimab in advanced cancers. Study as a whole: A partial response was reached by three patients: one with hepatocellular carcinoma and two with cutaneous melanoma.

Sampling of blood occurred at baseline, cycle 4 day 1, and cycle 7 day 1. Germline CDR1 reads SGHVS; CDR2 reads FQNEAQ. The CDR3 is 13 residues long. Trimming at V came to 5 bases and at J to 6 bases, leaving 5 bases not matched to a gene. Measured with immunoSEQ multiplex PCR; TCRdb has only the in-frame clones, and not every one. There are about 50,000 clones in the sample; about 92% occur only once, and more than 5% lies in the top ten. Sequencing used CD4+ or CD8+ T cells sorted from blood, obtained in a trial of the OX40 agonist ivuxolimab. V and J are TRBV7-8 and TRBJ2-7, with 9 positions matching TRBD1. The origin of this receptor is an adult with an advanced solid tumor such as melanoma, head and neck, liver or kidney cancer. For the CDR3, the DNA is TGTGCCAGCAGCCCGGGACAGGGAATCGAGCAGTACTTC. It yields the protein CASSPGQGIEQYF.